The 29 T cell receptor beta chains reported below all come from one sample, sequenced in a study of lymphopenia after photon versus proton radiotherapy. TCRdb's copy holds only in-frame clones and misses some; the assay was immunoSEQ multiplex PCR. The data contain under 20,000 clones, roughly 90% of them singletons. The sample was peripheral blood, taken from a patient treated with photon-based radiotherapy. These receptor sequences come from a woman aged 35 to 49 with cholangiocarcinoma.

The V and J genes are TRBV7-3 and TRBJ2-1; D is possibly TRBD1 (6 bases). CDR3 length equals 15 residues. CDR1 and CDR2 (germline): SGHTA, FQGTGA. Trimming took off 2 bases at V and 2 bases at J, with 10 bases between the two ends. CDR3 in amino acids: CASSLYEGAYNEQFF. The CDR3, as DNA: TGTGCCAGCAGCTTATATGAGGGGGCCTACAATGAGCAGTTCTTC.

The CDR3 bases are TGTGCCACCAGCAGCGCGGGGGCTTCCAATTCACCCCTCCACTTT. Encoded protein: CATSSAGASNSPLHF. The rearrangement links TRBV15 to TRBJ1-6; possibly TRBD1 for D (6 bases). Germline V gene data show CDR1 as LNHNV and CDR2 as YYDKDF (reference sequence). The CDR3 loop spans 15 amino acids. Trimming cost V 3 bases and J 7 bases, with 13 bases left between them.

The chain uses TRBV5-1 and TRBJ1-4; D is unclear. V lost 0 bases, J lost 3 bases, and 6 bases lay in between. Per germline, CDR1 SGHRS and CDR2 YFSETQ. CDR3 length: 14 amino acids. The CDR3 here is CASSLGDSNEKLFF. In DNA, the CDR3 is TGCGCCAGCAGCTTGGGGGATTCTAATGAAAAACTGTTTTTT. The full variable domain, rest sourced from reference TRBV5-1 and TRBJ1-4, is KAGVTQTPRYLIKTRGQQVTLSCSPISGHRSVSWYQQTPGQGLQFLFEYFSETQRNKGNFPGRFSGRQFSNSRSEMNVSTLELGDSALYLCASSLGDSNEKLFFGSGTQLSVL.

The V and J genes are TRBV28 and TRBJ2-3; 8 nucleotides align to TRBD1. The V gene end was trimmed by 6 bases and the J gene end by 6 bases; junction bases not matched to a gene: 8. Germline V lookup: CDR1 MDHEN, CDR2 SYDVKM. The CDR3 is 14 amino acids. The CDR3 reads CASSLPTGEDTQYF. The CDR3 nucleotides are TGTGCCAGCAGCCTACCGACAGGGGAGGATACGCAGTATTTT.

The chain employs TRBV30 and TRBJ1-6; no definite D call. This CDR3 contains 15 residues. V lost 2 bases and J lost 0, with 8 bases in between. The germline CDR1 and CDR2 sequences are GTSNPN and SVGIG (reference sequence). CDR3 residues: CAWSRGSSYNSPLHF. The DNA for the CDR3 is TGTGCCTGGAGTAGAGGGAGCTCCTATAATTCACCCCTCCACTTT.

This chain joins TRBV28 and TRBJ2-7; D call uncertain. Germline lookup yields CDR1 MDHEN and CDR2 SYDVKM. CDR3 length: 11 amino acids. Trimming removed 1 base from V and 6 bases from J, with 4 bases in between. The chain's CDR3 is CASSLYGEQYF. In DNA, the CDR3 is TGTGCCAGCAGTTTATACGGCGAGCAGTACTTC.

The chain combines TRBV29-1 with TRBJ2-2; 10 bases align to TRBD1. Trimming removed 6 bases from V and 7 bases from J; junction bases left unmatched: 8. This CDR3 is 14 amino acids long. CDR1 is SQVTM, CDR2 ANQGSEA, per germline. The CDR3 protein is CSVAGTGAGGELFF. The CDR3 bases are TGCAGCGTGGCCGGGACAGGGGCGGGCGGGGAGCTGTTTTTT.

V and J are TRBV27 and TRBJ2-3; D is perhaps TRBD1 (6 bases). CDR1 MNHEY and CDR2 SMNVEV come from the germline V gene (reference sequence). V shed 6 bases and J shed 2 bases, with 15 bases lying between them. The CDR3 has 15 residues. CDR3 sequence: CASRPQGYYTDTQYF. The CDR3 DNA follows: TGTGCCAGCAGACCACAGGGCTACTACACAGATACGCAGTATTTT.

V usage is TRBV5-1 and J usage is TRBJ1-1; D unresolved. CDR1 is SGHRS and CDR2 is YFSETQ in the germline V gene. V lost 4 bases and J lost 3, with 10 bases in between. The CDR3 runs 13 residues. CDR3 bases: TGCGCCAGCAGCCCACCCCTGGACACTGAAGCTTTCTTT. This encodes CASSPPLDTEAFF.

This chain links TRBV6-5 with TRBJ1-3; a possible D gene is TRBD1 (6 bases). Between the trimmed V and J ends, which lost 6 bases and 0 bases, there was a span of 12 bases. Germline loops: CDR1 MNHEY, CDR2 SVGAGI. CDR3 size: 15 residues. The CDR3 DNA reads TGTGCCAGCAGCCGCCGAGGGGGCTCTGGAAACACCATATATTTT. This gives the protein CASSRRGGSGNTIYF.

V usage is TRBV4-3 and J usage is TRBJ2-5, with TRBD1 as a possible D gene (5 bases). V was clipped by 0 bases and J by 4 bases, with 9 bases between them. The CDR3 contains 14 residues. From germline, CDR1 is LGHNA and CDR2 YSLEER. This chain's CDR3 is CASSQETQGETQYF. CDR3 in DNA: TGCGCCAGCAGCCAAGAGACGCAGGGAGAGACCCAGTACTTC.

This sequence joins TRBV19 and TRBJ2-1; D unclear. The V gene's germline CDR1 is LNHDA and CDR2 SQIVND (reference sequence). Trimming cost V 4 bases and J 0 bases, with 13 bases left between them. This CDR3 region has 16 residues. In DNA form, the CDR3 reads TGTGCCAGTAGTACCGCCCTCAAGAGCTCCTACAATGAGCAGTTCTTC. Protein sequence: CASSTALKSSYNEQFF.

The rearrangement joins TRBV9 to TRBJ1-5, with 7 bases fitting TRBD1. V shed 5 bases, J shed 5 bases, and the junction held 7 bases outside the gene matches. The germline V gene has CDR1 SGDLS and CDR2 YYNGEE. CDR3 length: 14 amino acids. The CDR3 DNA is TGTGCCAGCAGTGGGACAGCGAATTATCAGCCCCAGCATTTT. This codes for CASSGTANYQPQHF.

V gene TRBV4-3 combines with J gene TRBJ2-3, with no clear D. V dropped 1 base and J dropped 0 bases, with 11 bases sitting between them. The length of the CDR3 is 16 residues. Germline CDR1 reads LGHNA; CDR2 reads YSLEER. CDR3 in amino acids: CASSQVAGASTDTQYF. CDR3 DNA: TGCGCCAGCAGCCAAGTGGCAGGAGCTAGCACAGATACGCAGTATTTT.

The J gene is TRBJ2-7, the V gene TRBV5-6; 7 bases are a match to TRBD1. The germline V gene has CDR1 SGHDT and CDR2 YYEEEE. CDR3 length: 16 amino acids. The V and J ends lost 1 base and 5 bases, in that order; junction bases with no gene match: 12. CDR3 nucleotide sequence: TGTGCCAGCAGCTTGACCCAGGATAGAGACAGGGACGAGCAGTACTTC. This gives the protein CASSLTQDRDRDEQYF.

V is TRBV30 and J is TRBJ2-5, with 9 bases matching TRBD2. CDR3 length equals 15 residues. V gave up 2 bases and J gave up 5 bases; unmatched junction bases: 9. Germline lookup yields CDR1 GTSNPN and CDR2 SVGIG (reference sequence). CDR3 DNA sequence: TGTGCCTGGAGTCAAGCGGGGGGTCTATCGGAGACCCAGTACTTC. The encoded protein is CAWSQAGGLSETQYF.

V is TRBV6-5 and J is TRBJ2-7; 8 bases are shared with TRBD2. Per the germline V gene, CDR1 is MNHEY and CDR2 is SVGAGI. The ends lost 2 bases at V and 3 bases at J; junction bases unmatched: 9. This CDR3 has 16 residues. In DNA, the CDR3 is TGTGCCAGCAGTTACGCTACTAGCGGTCCCTTCTACGAGCAGTACTTC. It yields the protein CASSYATSGPFYEQYF.

V gene TRBV6-5 combines with J gene TRBJ2-5; D remains unclear. Trimming removed 0 bases at V and 4 bases at J, with 12 bases between. CDR3 length: 15 amino acids. Germline V gene sequence: CDR1 MNHEY, CDR2 SVGAGI. The CDR3: CASSYSRPSGETQYF. Written as DNA, the CDR3 is TGTGCCAGCAGTTACTCGCGGCCGTCTGGAGAGACCCAGTACTTC.

In this sample, this clone turned up a few times. The chain is built from TRBV28 and TRBJ1-2, with 7 positions matching TRBD1. The junction had 4 bases not matched to a gene; V was cut back by 4 bases and J by 2 bases. Germline values: CDR1 MDHEN, CDR2 SYDVKM. The CDR3 runs to 14 residues. The CDR3 nucleotides are TGTGCCAGCAGTTCGGGACAGACCAACTATGGCTACACCTTC. Encoded protein: CASSSGQTNYGYTF.

The rearrangement joins TRBV2 to TRBJ2-1; D may be TRBD1 (6 bases). Germline CDR1 is SNHLY and CDR2 is FYNNEI. CDR3 length equals 16 residues. The ends were cut back, 5 bases at V and 5 bases at J, with 19 bases in the middle. The CDR3 DNA reads as TGTGCCAGCAGTCTCTCTCCAGGGGCTCGGGACAATGAGCAGTTCTTC. Protein sequence: CASSLSPGARDNEQFF.

This clone is a singleton in its sample. This chain connects TRBV11-2 to TRBJ1-2; possibly TRBD1 for D (5 bases). This CDR3 has 16 amino acids. Germline-derived CDR1 and CDR2 are SGHAT and FQNNGV. V was cut by 5 bases and J by 7 bases, with 23 bases left in between. The CDR3 reads CASSLGLSGTFGGYTF. CDR3 coding DNA: TGTGCCAGCAGCCTAGGGTTAAGCGGGACCTTCGGTGGCTACACCTTC.

This clone was seen just once. One end of the junction does not line up with germline, which may come from a read error. CDR3 region: CTSSRGTSGGASVYEQYF. The CDR3 DNA follows: TGTACCAGCAGCCGCGGGACTAGCGGGGGGGCGTCCGTGTACGAGCAGTACTTC. The chain has TRBV2 and TRBJ2-7, with 16 bases matching TRBD2. This CDR3 is 18 amino acids long. Germline V gene sequence: CDR1 SNHLY, CDR2 FYNNEI.

J is TRBJ2-7 and V is TRBV30; tentatively, D is TRBD2 (6 bases). This CDR3 has 16 residues. V lost 0 bases and J lost 0, with 15 bases in between. Germline V lookup: CDR1 GTSNPN, CDR2 SVGIG (reference sequence). Here the CDR3 reads CAWSVPSLTSSYEQYF. The CDR3 coding sequence is TGTGCCTGGAGTGTACCCAGTCTGACTAGCTCCTACGAGCAGTACTTC. Using reference TRBV30 and TRBJ2-7 for the parts outside the CDR3, the full variable domain is SQTIHQWPATLVQPVGSPLSLECTVEGTSNPNLYWYRQAAGRGLQLLFYSVGIGQISSEVPQNLSASRPQDRQFILSSKKLLLSDSGFYLCAWSVPSLTSSYEQYFGPGTRLTVT.

The chain couples TRBV19 to TRBJ1-1, with TRBD1 matching 7 bases. The CDR3 runs to 15 residues. Germline-derived CDR1 and CDR2 are LNHDA and SQIVND (reference sequence). V trimming: 1 base; J trimming: 0 bases; junction bases outside the gene matches: 2. This CDR3 is CASSIVGQMNTEAFF. In nucleotides, the CDR3 is TGTGCCAGTAGTATAGTGGGACAGATGAACACTGAAGCTTTCTTT.

This clone was seen a single time. The rearrangement joins TRBV30 to TRBJ1-6; no reliable D call. This CDR3 contains 12 residues. The germline V gene encodes CDR1 GTSNPN and CDR2 SVGIG (reference sequence). Trimming took off 2 bases at V and 13 bases at J, with 12 bases between the two ends. The CDR3 region has the DNA TGTGCCTGGAGTCGGTCAGCGGGGCCCCTCCACTTT. It yields the protein CAWSRSAGPLHF.

The J gene is TRBJ1-5, the V gene TRBV5-6, with a weak D call TRBD1 (5 bases). The CDR3 is 18 residues long. Germline loops: CDR1 SGHDT, CDR2 YYEEEE. V was pared by 6 bases and J by 1 base, with 23 bases between. CDR3 residues: CASKVGFQGLQSNQPQHF. The CDR3 DNA sequence: TGTGCCAGCAAAGTAGGGTTCCAGGGCCTTCAGAGCAATCAGCCCCAGCATTTT.

The chain uses TRBV6-4 and TRBJ1-1, with 12 bases aligning to TRBD1. Germline V lookup: CDR1 MRHNA, CDR2 SNTAGT. The CDR3 sequence is 12 residues long. The CDR3 bases are TGTAGGCGGGACAGGGGGCTCTCTGAAGCTTTCTTT. Its translation: CRRDRGLSEAFF.

This chain uses TRBV9 with TRBJ2-7, with 14 positions matching TRBD2. Germline V gives CDR1 SGDLS, CDR2 YYNGEE. The CDR3 runs 16 residues. Germline trimming cut 0 bases from V and 3 bases from J; bases unmatched to any gene: 2. The DNA of the CDR3 is TGTGCCAGCAGCGTAGGGACTAGCGGGGGGCACTACGAGCAGTACTTC. Its translation is CASSVGTSGGHYEQYF.

V gene TRBV27 combines with J gene TRBJ2-1; the match to TRBD1 covers 7 bases. This CDR3 region has 14 residues. CDR1 is MNHEY, CDR2 SMNVEV, per germline (reference sequence). The ends lost 8 bases at V and 8 bases at J; junction bases unmatched: 12. The CDR3 is CASRPAGGWDEQFF. The CDR3 nucleotides are TGTGCCAGCCGCCCGGCAGGGGGTTGGGATGAGCAGTTCTTC.